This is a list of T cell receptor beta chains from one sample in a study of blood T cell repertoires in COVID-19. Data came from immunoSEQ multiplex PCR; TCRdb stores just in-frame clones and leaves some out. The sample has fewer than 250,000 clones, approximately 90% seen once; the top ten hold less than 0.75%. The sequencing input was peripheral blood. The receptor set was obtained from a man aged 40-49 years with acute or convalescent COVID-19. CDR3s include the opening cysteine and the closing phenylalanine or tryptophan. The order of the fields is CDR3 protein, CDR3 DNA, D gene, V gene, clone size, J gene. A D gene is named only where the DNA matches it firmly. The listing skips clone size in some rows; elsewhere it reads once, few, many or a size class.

CASSLGGSGLTDTQYF	TGTGCCAGCAGCTTGGGAGGTAGCGGCCTCACAGATACGCAGTATTTT	-	TRBV7-2	-	TRBJ2-3
CASSGGGSSLFEQFF	TGCGCCAGCAGCGGGGGCGGTTCGAGCCTCTTCGAGCAGTTCTTC	-	TRBV5-1	once	TRBJ2-1
CASSSLETQYF	TGTGCCAGCAGTTCATTGGAGACCCAGTACTTC	-	TRBV6-5	-	TRBJ2-5
CASCPGGSTDTQYF	TGTGCCAGCTGTCCGGGGGGGAGCACAGATACGCAGTATTTT	TRBD2	TRBV2	-	TRBJ2-3
CASTRVGGIQETQYF	TGTGCCAGCACCCGGGTTGGCGGCATCCAAGAGACCCAGTACTTC	-	TRBV3-1/TRBV3-2	-	TRBJ2-5
CASSRGVLAGGASSYNEQFF	TGTGCCAGCAGTCGGGGGGTCCTAGCGGGAGGGGCTAGCTCCTACAATGAGCAGTTCTTC	TRBD2	TRBV7-3	-	TRBJ2-1
CASSVGQGDVMELFF	TGTGCCAGCAGTGTCGGACAGGGAGACGTAATGGAGCTGTTTTTT	TRBD1	TRBV25-1	many	TRBJ2-2
CASSSHREGYGYTF	TGTGCCAGCAGCTCCCACAGGGAGGGCTATGGCTACACCTTC	-	TRBV7-8	-	TRBJ1-2
CASSGRDSPYEQYF	TGTGCCAGCAGCGGGCGGGACAGTCCCTACGAGCAGTACTTC	-	TRBV5-5	-	TRBJ2-7
CASSFPGQEYGYTF	TGTGCCAGCAGCTTCCCGGGACAGGAGTATGGCTACACCTTC	TRBD1	TRBV7-9	-	TRBJ1-2
CASSATGTTEAFF	TGTGCCAGCAGCGCGACAGGGACCACTGAAGCTTTCTTT	TRBD1	TRBV9	-	TRBJ1-1
CASSSGFQETQYF	TGCGCCAGCAGCTCGGGGTTCCAAGAGACCCAGTACTTC	-	TRBV5-1	-	TRBJ2-5
CASSDPQGAGNTIYF	TGCGCCAGCAGCGACCCCCAGGGGGCGGGAAACACCATATATTTT	TRBD1	TRBV5-1	-	TRBJ1-3
CSGGQGGLGEQYF	TGCAGCGGGGGACAGGGCGGGCTCGGCGAGCAGTACTTC	TRBD1	TRBV29-1	-	TRBJ2-7
CAIRLSNQPQHF	TGTGCCATCCGACTGAGCAATCAGCCCCAGCATTTT	-	TRBV24-1	-	TRBJ1-5
CASSQDTGLQETQYF	TGCGCCAGCAGCCAAGATACCGGACTACAAGAGACCCAGTACTTC	-	TRBV4-1	-	TRBJ2-5
CATSDYGGGVSDTQYF	TGTGCCACCAGTGACTACGGAGGGGGCGTCTCAGATACGCAGTATTTT	-	TRBV24-1	-	TRBJ2-3
CATSGAGSETQYF	TGTGCCACCAGTGGGGCAGGGTCGGAGACCCAGTACTTC	-	TRBV24-1	-	TRBJ2-5
CSVVFTGVAYEQYF	TGCAGCGTTGTCTTCACAGGGGTGGCCTACGAGCAGTACTTC	TRBD1	TRBV29-1	-	TRBJ2-7
CASSLASEVTNEQFF	TGTGCCAGCAGCTTAGCTAGCGAGGTGACCAATGAGCAGTTCTTC	-	TRBV7-2	-	TRBJ2-1
CASSSVGGEQYF	TGCGCCAGCAGTTCCGTTGGCGGCGAGCAGTACTTC	-	TRBV4-1	-	TRBJ2-7
CASSLDGDRDTGELFF	TGTGCCAGCAGCTTAGATGGGGACAGGGACACCGGGGAGCTGTTTTTT	TRBD1	TRBV11-2	-	TRBJ2-2
CASSIAQKYGYTF	TGTGCCAGTAGTATCGCACAGAAATATGGCTACACCTTC	-	TRBV19	-	TRBJ1-2
CASSPTGTHNYGYTF	TGTGCCAGCAGCCCGACAGGGACCCACAACTATGGCTACACCTTC	TRBD1	TRBV3-1/TRBV3-2	-	TRBJ1-2
CASTLTSFEGGELFF	TGTGCCAGCACTCTAACTAGCTTTGAGGGCGGGGAGCTGTTTTTT	-	TRBV2	-	TRBJ2-2
CASRPAHEGQGTDTQYF	TGTGCCAGTAGGCCCGCCCACGAGGGACAGGGGACAGATACGCAGTATTTT	TRBD1	TRBV19	-	TRBJ2-3
CASSTTGSSYEQYF	TGTGCCAGCAGCACGACAGGTTCCTCCTACGAGCAGTACTTC	-	TRBV3-1/TRBV3-2	many	TRBJ2-7
CASSLPGGSGQETQYF	TGCGCCAGCAGCCTCCCTGGGGGGAGCGGCCAAGAGACCCAGTACTTC	-	TRBV5-1	-	TRBJ2-5
CASSEQANSPLHF	TGCGCCAGCAGTGAGCAGGCGAATTCACCCCTCCACTTT	-	TRBV10-2	-	TRBJ1-6
CASSSGDRVYPTDTQYF	TGTGCCAGCAGCTCCGGGGACAGGGTTTACCCCACAGATACGCAGTATTTT	TRBD1	TRBV5-5	-	TRBJ2-3
CASSSDISGANVLTF	TGCGCCAGCAGCTCAGATATTTCTGGGGCCAACGTCCTGACTTTC	-	TRBV5-1	few	TRBJ2-6
CASSLPGVNTEAFF	TGTGCCAGCAGCTTGCCGGGGGTGAACACTGAAGCTTTCTTT	-	TRBV14	-	TRBJ1-1
CASSPTPTNSYEQYF	TGTGCCAGCAGCCCTACGCCGACTAACTCCTACGAGCAGTACTTC	-	TRBV13	-	TRBJ2-7
CASSQMIAPQETQYF	TGTGCCAGCAGCCAAATGATAGCTCCTCAAGAGACCCAGTACTTC	-	TRBV7-9	-	TRBJ2-5
CASSQDTGEYQPQHF	TGTGCCAGCAGCCAAGATACAGGTGAATATCAGCCCCAGCATTTT	-	TRBV3-1/TRBV3-2	-	TRBJ1-5
CASSRTWFQETQYF	TGTGCCAGCAGCCGAACTTGGTTCCAAGAGACCCAGTACTTC	-	TRBV13	once	TRBJ2-5
CATSRDLRGVRGNQPQHF	TGTGCCACCAGCAGAGATCTCCGGGGAGTCCGAGGCAATCAGCCCCAGCATTTT	-	TRBV15	-	TRBJ1-5
CASSYSPGGDEQYF	TGTGCCAGCAGTTACTCTCCAGGGGGCGACGAGCAGTACTTC	TRBD1	TRBV6-5	-	TRBJ2-7
CASSYSLNTEAFF	TGTGCCAGCAGTTACTCCTTGAACACTGAAGCTTTCTTT	-	TRBV6-5	-	TRBJ1-1
CASNVMGTGEGYTF	TGTGCCAGCAACGTAATGGGCACAGGGGAGGGCTACACCTTC	TRBD1	TRBV9	-	TRBJ1-2
CASSTSGYGGRVF	-	-	TRBV6-5	-	TRBJ2-1
CASSQGTAGNQPQHF	TGTGCCAGCAGTCAAGGGACAGCCGGCAATCAGCCCCAGCATTTT	TRBD1	TRBV3-1/TRBV3-2	-	TRBJ1-5
CASSISGTSGYNEQFF	TGTGCCAGTAGTATATCTGGGACTAGCGGCTACAATGAGCAGTTCTTC	TRBD2	TRBV19	-	TRBJ2-1
CSVTPGQGNTGELFF	TGCAGCGTAACACCGGGACAGGGGAACACCGGGGAGCTGTTTTTT	TRBD1	TRBV29-1	-	TRBJ2-2
CASSPWTSGATDTQYF	TGTGCCAGCAGCCCCTGGACTAGCGGGGCCACAGATACGCAGTATTTT	TRBD2	TRBV14	-	TRBJ2-3
CASTPGLAGAQFF	TGTGCCAGCACCCCGGGACTAGCGGGGGCGCAGTTCTTC	TRBD2	TRBV6-6	-	TRBJ2-1
CASSRQGRDEKLFF	TGTGCCAGCAGCCGACAGGGGAGGGATGAAAAACTGTTTTTT	TRBD1	TRBV27	-	TRBJ1-4
CASRGQGATNEKLFF	TGTGCCAGTAGGGGACAGGGGGCAACTAATGAAAAACTGTTTTTT	TRBD1	TRBV19	-	TRBJ1-4
CASSVAPTRADTQYF	TGTGCCAGCAGCGTAGCTCCCACACGGGCAGATACGCAGTATTTT	-	TRBV9	-	TRBJ2-3
CASGGLAVSTDTQYF	TGTGCCAGCGGAGGACTAGCGGTTAGCACAGATACGCAGTATTTT	TRBD2	TRBV6-5	-	TRBJ2-3
CASSEGTPPDNEQFF	TGTGCCAGCAGCGAAGGGACTCCGCCGGACAATGAGCAGTTCTTC	-	TRBV9	-	TRBJ2-1
CAITSAYNSPLHF	TGTGCCATCACGAGCGCTTATAATTCACCCCTCCACTTT	-	TRBV10-3	-	TRBJ1-6